Listed below are T cell receptor beta chains from one sample, sequenced in a study of blood T cell repertoires in COVID-19. Produced via immunoSEQ multiplex PCR; TCRdb's table is partial and in-frame only. The table has 400,000 to 450,000 clones, around 91% seen once; the top ten hold 1.1%. Sequencing was performed on PBMCs or T cells enriched from blood (not recorded which). These receptors were taken from a man aged 25-45 years who had recovered from COVID-19. The CDR3 runs from the conserved cysteine through the conserved F or W. A D gene is named only where the DNA matches it firmly. Size tells how often a clone was seen (once, few, many) or the class of an expanded clone, and some rows leave it out.

once,TRBJ2-2,TRBD2,TRBV5-1,CASRAGGDTGELFF,TGCGCCAGCAGAGCGGGAGGGGACACCGGGGAGCTGTTTTTT
-,TRBJ1-2,-,TRBV28,CASRQPGVRYYGYTF,TGTGCCAGCAGACAGCCAGGGGTTAGGTACTATGGCTACACCTTC
-,TRBJ2-3,TRBD1,TRBV9,CASSVARGTDTQYF,TGTGCCAGCAGCGTCGCCAGGGGGACAGATACGCAGTATTTT
once,TRBJ2-5,TRBD1,TRBV5-1,CASSLGPQGDQETQYF,TGCGCCAGCAGCTTGGGGCCACAGGGGGACCAAGAGACCCAGTACTTC
once,TRBJ2-5,TRBD2,TRBV3-1/TRBV3-2,CASSHGLAGAQETQYF,TGTGCCAGCAGCCATGGACTAGCGGGAGCCCAAGAGACCCAGTACTTC
-,TRBJ1-5,TRBD1,TRBV28,CASSSQGGEQPQHF,TGTGCCAGCAGTTCCCAGGGGGGCGAGCAGCCCCAGCATTTT
-,TRBJ2-5,-,TRBV2,CASSEGRKLVETQYF,TGTGCCAGCAGTGAGGGCAGAAAACTTGTAGAGACCCAGTACTTC
-,TRBJ1-1,-,TRBV25-1,CASSEAGALNTEAFF,TGTGCCAGCAGTGAAGCGGGGGCTCTTAACACTGAAGCTTTCTTT
-,TRBJ2-7,-,TRBV19,CASSIASGGGGYYEQYF,TGTGCCAGTAGTATAGCCTCAGGAGGAGGGGGCTACTACGAGCAGTACTTC
-,TRBJ2-7,-,TRBV9,CASSVTGLPTYEQYF,TGTGCCAGCAGCGTAACGGGACTCCCCACCTACGAGCAGTACTTC
-,TRBJ2-2,-,TRBV7-9,CASSPTGTGELFF,TGTGCCAGCAGCCCGACTGGCACCGGGGAGCTGTTTTTT
-,TRBJ2-7,-,TRBV7-6,CASSVVAGPHFEQYF,TGTGCCAGCAGTGTGGTTGCAGGCCCCCACTTCGAGCAGTACTTC
-,TRBJ2-1,TRBD2,TRBV4-1,CASSQDLVAGEGEQFF,TGCGCCAGCAGCCAAGATTTGGTAGCGGGAGAGGGGGAGCAGTTCTTC
-,TRBJ1-5,-,TRBV2,CASSVNTGVPQHF,TGTGCCAGCAGTGTCAATACGGGAGTACCCCAGCATTTT
-,TRBJ1-1,-,TRBV15,CATSRDRGLEAFF,TGTGCCACCAGCAGAGATCGAGGTCTTGAAGCTTTCTTT
once,TRBJ2-1,TRBD1,TRBV2,CASTTDRNYNEQFF,TGTGCCAGCACTACGGACAGGAACTACAATGAGCAGTTCTTC
-,TRBJ1-1,-,TRBV2,CANRPGNTEAFF,TGTGCCAACCGCCCAGGGAACACTGAAGCTTTCTTT
-,TRBJ2-5,-,TRBV12-3/TRBV12-4,CASSLVEETQYF,TGTGCCAGCAGTTTAGTCGAGGAGACCCAGTACTTC
-,TRBJ2-7,TRBD2,TRBV5-4,CASSRGLAGDSYEQYF,TGTGCCAGCAGCAGAGGACTAGCGGGGGACTCCTACGAGCAGTACTTC
-,TRBJ2-1,-,TRBV18,CASSPRRENEQFF,TGTGCCAGCTCACCAAGGAGGGAGAATGAGCAGTTCTTC
-,TRBJ1-6,-,TRBV10-1,CASSERTSGNSPLHF,TGCGCCAGCAGTGAAAGGACCTCGGGGAATTCACCCCTCCACTTT
-,TRBJ1-2,-,TRBV6-4,CASSDGLRGYTF,TGTGCCAGCAGTGACGGCCTGCGGGGCTACACCTTC